This T cell receptor beta chain appears in the sequencing data of a study of blood T cell repertoires in COVID-19 (dated by TCRdb to between 2020 and 2021). At the level of the whole study: The collaborator samples originated in the United States, Italy and Spain and spanned the acute and convalescent phases of COVID-19. Subjects who had been exposed to COVID-19, were actively infected with it, or had recovered from it provided the deeply sampled blood TCRbeta repertoires that made up the dataset. Samples came from the ongoing ImmuneRACE study (first 160 participants) plus 1,254 subjects from 6 global collaborators. The repertoires were made available in a free public database intended to serve as a resource for research on the immune response to SARS-CoV-2. The material from the prospective study consisted of cDNA or gDNA derived from T cells, B-cell-depleted T cells, or PBMCs. A de-identified subject ID, COVID-19 status, age in years and sex were almost always included in the sample metadata. HLA class I and class II types, where available, came from metadata supplied by the sample provider rather than from assay-based typing. Study-wide conclusions, independent of this receptor: The quantity of clinical and demographic metadata differed by source and by participant and was supplied without curation.

TCRbeta CDR3 regions were amplified from genomic DNA using the immunoSEQ Assay, a bias-controlled multiplex PCR. In the paper's pipeline: The number of nucleated cells in each sample was estimated by amplification of reference gene primers within the assay. To quantify the absolute abundance of each unique TCRbeta CDR3 rearrangement, sequence reads were collapsed and filtered. For each sample, productive Simpson clonality was calculated as the square root of Simpson's diversity index over productive rearrangements. Here the immuneACCESS table is served through TCRdb, limited to in-frame sequences with V and J called. Missing clones are a known gap in these copies; in checked studies unresolved V genes cover under half, and the rest lacks a known reason. The DNA gave D and trimming, while V, J and clone size come from that table. The sample table shows approximately 120,000 clones, and about 78% are seen once. The ten largest clones add up to approximately 4.3% of the sample.

This clone was counted between two and nine times. This clone's antigen is unknown. There are no base qualities to consult, and no much larger clone falls within one base. Via the germline V gene (reference sequence), CDR1 is SGHNT and CDR2 YYREEE. Spanning cysteine to phenylalanine, the CDR3 consists of 15 amino acids. Only the CDR3 portion is preserved as DNA: 45 bases, with reading frame beginning at the first base. The junction carries 16 bases between V and J, which are trimmed by 2 bases and 5 bases respectively. Each collaborating institution followed its own protocols to collect whole blood in K2EDTA tubes. For TCRbeta analysis, collaborators shipped samples as frozen whole blood, isolated PBMCs, or DNA extracted from either of those sample types.

This clonotype was obtained from a human donor in a cohort sampled during active or convalescent COVID-19. The chain is assembled from TRBV5-4 and TRBJ1-1; perhaps TRBD1 is the D gene, with 5 bases matching. Sequences were obtained from peripheral blood. The base sequence is TGTGCCAGCAGCTTAGACAGTTCCTCTAGGACTGAAGCTTTCTTT. Its product reads: CASSLDSSSRTEAFF.